A single sample gave rise to the 22 T cell receptor beta chains below, sequenced in a study of T cells after yellow fever vaccination. TCRdb re-called the 5' RACE reads with MiXCR, one entry per CDR3 protein. Altogether about 13,000 distinct CDR3 sequences are present, 4.9% being singletons, with the ten largest covering around 50%. The input for sequencing was PBMCs, either bulk or a sorted T-cell subset (CD4+, CD8+, memory, or dextramer-sorted; not recorded which), taken 45 days after the yellow fever booster vaccination. The receptors were sampled from a man aged 25-40 years who received the YFV17D yellow fever vaccine.

This clonotype was counted at least ten times. The V call is TRBV6-5, the J call TRBJ1-6; TRBD1 might be the D (5 bases). This CDR3 has 16 amino acids. Germline assignment: CDR1 MNHEY and CDR2 SVGAGI. The V end lost 2 bases, the J end lost 6 bases, and 14 bases lay between the germline ends. CDR3 loop: CASSYTGPRSNSPLHF. CDR3 DNA: TGTGCCAGCAGTTACACGGGACCTCGGAGTAATTCACCCCTCCACTTT.

At least ten counts were recorded for this clonotype. The chain is built from TRBV7-2 and TRBJ2-7, with D possibly TRBD1 on 5 matching bases. This CDR3 region has 15 residues. In germline, CDR1 is SGHTA, CDR2 FQGNSA. V dropped 2 bases and J dropped 1 base, with 12 bases sitting between them. DNA of the CDR3: TGTGCCAGCAGCTTAAGGACACCTGCGTCCTACGAGCAGTACTTC. Its protein is CASSLRTPASYEQYF. The variable domain in full, completed from reference TRBV7-2 and TRBJ2-7, reads GAGVSQSPSNKVTEKGKDVELRCDPISGHTALYWYRQSLGQGLEFLIYFQGNSAPDKSGLPSDRFSAERTGGSVSTLTIQRTQQEDSAVYLCASSLRTPASYEQYFGPGTRLTVT.

This clonotype has at least ten counts. The chain employs TRBV11-2 and TRBJ2-7; 11 bases agree with TRBD2. The CDR3 is 20 amino acids. Germline-derived CDR1 and CDR2 are SGHAT and FQNNGV. Trimming removed 2 bases from V and 0 bases from J; junction bases left unmatched: 15. The CDR3 loop is CASSLKAKFSGTSGSYEQYF. The CDR3 DNA is TGTGCCAGCAGCTTAAAGGCTAAGTTCTCCGGGACTAGCGGCTCCTACGAGCAGTACTTC.

This clonotype was detected many times. The J gene is TRBJ1-5, the V gene TRBV6-5; no clear D gene. Germline CDR1 and CDR2: MNHEY and SVGAGI. Trimming removed 0 bases from V and 2 bases from J, with 5 bases in between. The CDR3 sequence is 14 residues long. CDR3: CASSYSGGNQPQHF. The DNA of the CDR3 is TGTGCCAGCAGTTACTCCGGCGGCAATCAGCCCCAGCATTTT.

This clonotype appeared many times. The chain employs TRBV7-2 and TRBJ2-1; a weak D match, TRBD2 (5 bases). The V end was cut by 2 bases, the J end by 7 bases, with 12 bases between. The CDR3 is 14 residues long. Germline V CDR1 and CDR2: SGHTA, FQGNSA. The CDR3 bases are TGTGCCAGCAGCTTAAAGCGGAGAAGTAATGAGCAGTTCTTC. Encoded protein: CASSLKRRSNEQFF.

This clonotype has a count of ten or more. V gene TRBV6-5 combines with J gene TRBJ2-7, with TRBD1 matching 9 bases. The V gene end was trimmed by 1 base and the J gene end by 6 bases; junction bases not matched to a gene: 4. This CDR3 contains 14 residues. The germline CDR1 and CDR2 sequences are MNHEY and SVGAGI. DNA for the CDR3: TGTGCCAGCAGTTACTTCGGGACAGGGATCGAGCAGTACTTC. Residues: CASSYFGTGIEQYF.

This clonotype was counted at least ten times. This chain connects TRBV12-3 or TRBV12-4 to TRBJ1-3; D gene ambiguous. The CDR3 runs 11 residues. V shed 5 bases and J shed 3 bases, with 2 bases lying between them. Here the CDR3 DNA reads TGTGCCAGCAGTCTTGGAAACACCATATATTTT. Protein product: CASSLGNTIYF.

This clonotype appeared many times. The chain recombines TRBV7-9 with TRBJ1-1, with no clear D. V lost 5 bases, J lost 11 bases, and 12 bases lay in between. This CDR3 comprises 11 residues. Germline V gene sequence: CDR1 SEHNR, CDR2 FQNEAQ (reference sequence). The DNA for the CDR3 is TGTGCCAGCAGCGAGACCTTGGGGGCTTTCTTT. As protein: CASSETLGAFF.

This clonotype has only a few counts. The chain employs TRBV7-2 and TRBJ2-1; D not resolved. Per the germline V gene, CDR1 is SGHTA and CDR2 is FQGNSA. The CDR3 has 11 amino acids. Trimming cost V 5 bases and J 10 bases, with 9 bases left between them. The CDR3 is CASSPGYEQFF. DNA of the CDR3: TGTGCCAGCAGCCCAGGCTACGAGCAGTTCTTC. The variable domain in full, with the rest retrieved from reference TRBV7-2 and TRBJ2-1, is GAGVSQSPSNKVTEKGKDVELRCDPISGHTALYWYRQSLGQGLEFLIYFQGNSAPDKSGLPSDRFSAERTGGSVSTLTIQRTQQEDSAVYLCASSPGYEQFFGPGTRLTVL.

This clonotype was seen many times. The rearrangement joins TRBV18 to TRBJ1-1, with 7 bases lining up with TRBD1. Losses at the gene ends were 2 bases for V and 0 bases for J; bases not matched to a gene: 3. Germline CDR1 is KGHSH and CDR2 is LQKENI. This CDR3 spans 15 amino acids. The CDR3 protein is CASSPSGTVNTEAFF. Here the CDR3 DNA reads TGTGCCAGCTCACCATCCGGGACAGTGAACACTGAAGCTTTCTTT.

In its sample, this clonotype was seen many times. The chain employs TRBV12-3 or TRBV12-4 and TRBJ2-1; 10 bases map to TRBD2. The CDR3 totals 15 residues. Trimming cost V 7 bases and J 5 bases; bases outside gene matches: 8. The CDR3 here is CASTRTSGPHNEQFF. CDR3 DNA: TGTGCCAGCACCCGGACTAGCGGACCTCACAATGAGCAGTTCTTC.

As to this clonotype: This could be a read error, since a much larger clone is one nucleotide away. The chain links TRBV7-2 to TRBJ2-1; 7 positions match TRBD2. Per the germline V gene, CDR1 is SGHTA and CDR2 is FQGNSA. V lost 5 bases and J lost 6; bases outside the gene matches: 4. The CDR3 has 13 residues. The DNA of the CDR3 is TGTGCCAGCAGCCGGTGGGGGGGCAATGAGCAGTTCTTC. Protein product: CASSRWGGNEQFF.

As regards this clonotype: The junction and the germline gene differ at one end; a read error may be behind it. This chain connects TRBV12-3 or TRBV12-4 to TRBJ2-2; TRBD2 matches 16 bases. The CDR3 is made up of 18 amino acids. The CDR3 coding sequence is TGTGCCATCAGTTTAATCTCGGGACTAGCGGGAGGGACCGGGGAGCTGTTTTTT. This translates into CAISLISGLAGGTGELFF.

The table lists this clonotype with many counts. The chain joins TRBV5-1 to TRBJ2-6; 12 bases are a match to TRBD2. The V and J ends lost 5 bases and 4 bases, in that order; junction bases with no gene match: 13. The CDR3 is 19 amino acids. From germline, CDR1 is SGHRS and CDR2 YFSETQ. The CDR3 reads CASRALAGGSLSGANVLTF. In DNA form, the CDR3 reads TGCGCCAGCAGAGCACTAGCGGGAGGCTCCCTCTCCGGGGCCAACGTCCTGACTTTC. The full variable domain, completed using reference TRBV5-1 and TRBJ2-6, is KAGVTQTPRYLIKTRGQQVTLSCSPISGHRSVSWYQQTPGQGLQFLFEYFSETQRNKGNFPGRFSGRQFSNSRSEMNVSTLELGDSALYLCASRALAGGSLSGANVLTFGAGSRLTVL.

This clonotype was seen many times. Written as DNA, the CDR3 is TGCGCCAGCAGTTCCAGACCTGGGGCCAACGTCCTGACTTTC. Amino acid sequence: CASSSRPGANVLTF. The V and J genes are TRBV4-3 and TRBJ2-6; D not certain. This CDR3 has 14 residues. Germline V gives CDR1 LGHNA, CDR2 YSLEER. Trimming stripped 6 bases from V and 2 bases from J, with 8 bases between.

This clonotype occurred many times. The chain has TRBV28 and TRBJ2-1, with 9 bases matching TRBD1. Germline V gives CDR1 MDHEN, CDR2 SYDVKM. The CDR3 has 15 amino acids. V shed 7 bases and J 2 bases; nucleotides not matched to a gene: 6. The CDR3 coding sequence is TGTGCCAGCACTGACCGGGACAGGGCCTACAATGAGCAGTTCTTC. It yields the protein CASTDRDRAYNEQFF.

Sample share makes this clonotype large. This chain joins TRBV4-1 and TRBJ2-7; 10 nucleotides align to TRBD1. V trimming: 0 bases; J trimming: 3 bases; junction bases outside the gene matches: 2. Germline values: CDR1 MGHRA, CDR2 YSYEKL. The CDR3 loop spans 15 amino acids. The DNA of the CDR3 is TGCGCCAGCAGCCAAGAAGGGACAGGGGTCTACGAGCAGTACTTC. This gives the protein CASSQEGTGVYEQYF.

This clonotype has a count of ten or more. This rearrangement joins TRBV20-1 to TRBJ2-5; 8 nucleotides line up with TRBD2. The junction had 9 bases not matched to a gene; V was cut back by 5 bases and J by 7 bases. CDR3 length: 13 amino acids. The V gene's germline CDR1 is DFQATT and CDR2 SNEGSKA (reference sequence). As DNA, the CDR3 is TGCAGTGCTCGCCCGGGAGGGGACCGGACCCAGTACTTC. It codes for CSARPGGDRTQYF.

This clonotype has a handful of counts. The rearrangement uses TRBV29-1 and TRBJ2-1, with a possible D match to TRBD2 (6 bases). V lost 6 bases and J lost 1, with 10 bases in between. Germline V CDR1 and CDR2: SQVTM, ANQGSEA. This CDR3 has 13 residues. The CDR3 DNA reads TGCAGCGTCTACGGAGGGTCCTACAATGAGCAGTTCTTC. This sequence encodes CSVYGGSYNEQFF.

In its sample, this clonotype was seen many times. The CDR3 DNA reads TGTGCCATCAGTGAGTCGATCAGGGGGCCTGAGGAGACCCAGTACTTC. Translation: CAISESIRGPEETQYF. V usage is TRBV10-3 and J usage is TRBJ2-5; 8 nucleotides align to TRBD1. CDR1 is ENHRY, CDR2 SYGVKD, per germline. The CDR3 spans 16 residues. V trimming: 0 bases; J trimming: 5 bases; junction bases outside the gene matches: 8.

This clonotype was recorded at least ten times. The V and J genes are TRBV7-2 and TRBJ2-7; D uncertain. This CDR3 spans 14 amino acids. CDR1 is SGHTA, CDR2 FQGNSA, per germline. V lost 3 bases and J 2 bases, leaving 11 bases between the germline ends. The CDR3 region is CASSFGRTTYEQYF. As DNA, the CDR3 is TGTGCCAGCAGCTTTGGACGGACCACCTACGAGCAGTACTTC.

This clonotype appeared many times. The chain links TRBV28 to TRBJ2-7, with a tentative D call TRBD1 (5 bases). V was pared by 7 bases and J by 4 bases, with 11 bases between. The CDR3 spans 12 residues. Germline values: CDR1 MDHEN, CDR2 SYDVKM. CDR3 residues: CASTKDTYEQYF. In DNA, the CDR3 is TGTGCCAGCACCAAGGACACGTACGAGCAGTACTTC. The full variable domain, its missing parts supplied by reference TRBV28 and TRBJ2-7, is DVKVTQSSRYLVKRTGEKVFLECVQDMDHENMFWYRQDPGLGLRLIYFSYDVKMKEKGDIPEGYSVSREKKERFSLILESASTNQTSMYLCASTKDTYEQYFGPGTRLTVT.